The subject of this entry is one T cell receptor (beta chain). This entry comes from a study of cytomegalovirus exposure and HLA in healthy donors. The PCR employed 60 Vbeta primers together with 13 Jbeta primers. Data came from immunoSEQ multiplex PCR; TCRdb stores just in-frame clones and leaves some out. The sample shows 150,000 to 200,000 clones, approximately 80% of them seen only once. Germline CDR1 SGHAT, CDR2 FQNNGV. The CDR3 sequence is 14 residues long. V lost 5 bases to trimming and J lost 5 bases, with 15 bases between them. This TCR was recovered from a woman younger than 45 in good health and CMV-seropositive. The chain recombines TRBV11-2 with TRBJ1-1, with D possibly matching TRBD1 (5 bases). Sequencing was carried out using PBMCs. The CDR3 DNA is TGTGCCAGCAGCATTGTTAGCTCAGGGACTGAAGCTTTCTTT. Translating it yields CASSIVSSGTEAFF.